Listed below are T cell receptor beta chains from one sample, sequenced in a study of a mutant IDH1 vaccine in newly diagnosed glioma. This table comes from immunoSEQ multiplex PCR, and its TCRdb copy is limited to in-frame clones, with some not included. The sample gives 75,000 to 80,000 clones, approximately 89% of which show up once; approximately 0.8% is in the top ten. Their antigens remain unidentified. The sequences come from PBMCs, collected from a glioma patient whose treatment included an IDH1 peptide vaccine. The receptors originated from a woman aged 50 to 60 with glioma. Each CDR3 is given with its conserved first and last residue. The D gene is left open where the match is weak. Part of the rows lack a size; the others show once, few, many or a class for expanded clones.

TRBV28,-,TRBJ1-1,-,CASSLWGGGMNTEAFF,TGTGCCAGCAGTTTATGGGGGGGAGGCATGAACACTGAAGCTTTCTTT
TRBV7-9,-,TRBJ2-1,-,CASSLAHTSINEQFF,TGTGCCAGCAGCTTAGCCCATACTAGCATCAATGAGCAGTTCTTC
TRBV5-1,TRBD2,TRBJ2-1,-,CASSFSGSSYNEQFF,TGCGCCAGCAGCTTTAGCGGGAGTTCCTACAATGAGCAGTTCTTC
TRBV13,TRBD1,TRBJ2-5,-,CASSLGQGLRETQYF,TGTGCCAGCAGCCTAGGACAGGGCCTTCGGGAGACCCAGTACTTC
TRBV2,TRBD1,TRBJ1-5,-,CASREDRGGNQPQHF,TGTGCCAGCAGAGAGGACAGGGGGGGAAATCAGCCCCAGCATTTT
TRBV19,TRBD1,TRBJ2-1,-,CASSISPGGWEQFF,TGTGCCAGTAGTATCTCACCAGGGGGTTGGGAGCAGTTCTTC
TRBV9,-,TRBJ2-1,once,CASSVEGTSNEQFF,TGTGCCAGCAGCGTAGAAGGGACTTCAAATGAGCAGTTCTTC
TRBV11-2,-,TRBJ2-7,-,CASSLDPGPFYEQYF,TGTGCCAGCAGCTTAGATCCAGGGCCGTTCTACGAGCAGTACTTC
TRBV5-1,TRBD1,TRBJ2-5,-,CASTGQGKETQYF,TGCGCCAGCACGGGACAGGGAAAAGAGACCCAGTACTTC
TRBV18,-,TRBJ1-1,once,CASSPGFGGREAFF,TGTGCCAGCTCACCAGGGTTTGGGGGACGGGAAGCTTTCTTT
TRBV19,-,TRBJ1-2,few,CASRPRSGGYTF,TGTGCCAGTAGGCCTCGATCGGGGGGCTACACCTTC
TRBV29-1,-,TRBJ2-5,-,CSVVIQGGETQYF,TGCAGCGTTGTGATCCAGGGTGGAGAGACCCAGTACTTC
TRBV15,TRBD1,TRBJ1-2,-,CATSSGQGSRNYGYTF,TGTGCCACCAGCAGTGGACAGGGGTCCCGCAACTATGGCTACACCTTC
TRBV6-5,-,TRBJ2-7,-,CASSYSRATVAYEQYF,TGTGCCAGCAGTTACTCAAGGGCCACGGTGGCCTACGAGCAGTACTTC
TRBV9,-,TRBJ2-3,once,CASSPHSGGVSTDTQYF,TGTGCCAGCAGCCCTCACTCAGGGGGGGTTAGCACAGATACGCAGTATTTT
TRBV20-1,-,TRBJ2-7,once,CSARDEDEQYF,TGCAGTGCCAGAGATGAGGACGAGCAGTACTTC
TRBV25-1,-,TRBJ2-3,once,CASTGHRGTHTDTQYF,TGTGCCAGCACCGGCCATCGGGGGACACACACAGATACGCAGTATTTT
TRBV6-5,-,TRBJ2-1,-,CASRQPGSSYNEQFF,TGTGCCAGCAGGCAACCAGGGAGCTCCTACAATGAGCAGTTCTTC
TRBV4-2,-,TRBJ2-7,-,CASSQESDQGLYEQYF,TGTGCCAGCAGCCAAGAGTCAGATCAGGGGCTCTACGAGCAGTACTTC
TRBV15,-,TRBJ2-7,-,CATSSPTTFYEQYF,TGTGCCACCAGCAGCCCTACAACCTTCTACGAGCAGTACTTC
TRBV19,-,TRBJ2-1,-,CASSIRGTSHNEQFF,TGTGCCAGTAGTATTCGGGGGACCAGCCACAACGAGCAGTTCTTC
TRBV29-1,TRBD2,TRBJ2-2,once,CSVQPGGYTGELFF,TGCAGCGTCCAACCGGGGGGTTACACCGGGGAGCTGTTTTTT
TRBV9,-,TRBJ1-2,once,CASSVAGGYGYTF,TGTGCCAGCAGCGTAGCTGGTGGCTATGGCTACACCTTC
TRBV6-6,-,TRBJ2-7,-,CASSYSPQGAYEQYF,TGTGCCAGCAGTTACTCCCCACAGGGCGCCTACGAGCAGTACTTC
TRBV5-1,-,TRBJ2-1,-,CASSLWGIYNEQFF,TGCGCCAGCAGCTTGTGGGGGATCTACAATGAGCAGTTCTTC
TRBV5-1,-,TRBJ1-1,-,CASSLGDLNTEAFF,TGCGCCAGCAGCTTGGGGGACTTGAACACTGAAGCTTTCTTT
TRBV11-2,TRBD1,TRBJ1-3,-,CASSLLQGRGNTIYF,TGTGCCAGCAGCTTACTACAGGGGAGAGGAAACACCATATATTTT
TRBV6-5,-,TRBJ2-3,-,CASSYSGTGTDTQYF,TGTGCCAGCAGTTACTCAGGAACAGGGACAGATACGCAGTATTTT
TRBV10-3,TRBD2,TRBJ2-1,-,CAISESLAGVGNEQFF,TGTGCCATCAGTGAGTCCCTAGCGGGAGTAGGTAATGAGCAGTTCTTC
TRBV5-4,TRBD2,TRBJ2-7,-,CASSGRLAGGPEQYF,TGTGCCAGCAGCGGAAGACTAGCGGGAGGGCCCGAGCAGTACTTC
TRBV6-1,-,TRBJ2-7,-,CASSGPLEQYF,TGTGCCAGCAGTGGACCACTCGAGCAGTACTTC
TRBV7-9,-,TRBJ1-1,-,CASSLVLKGAFF,TGTGCCAGCAGCTTAGTTTTAAAGGGGGCTTTCTTT
TRBV9,TRBD1,TRBJ1-2,-,CASSPQTGVGYGYTF,TGTGCCAGCAGCCCCCAGACAGGGGTAGGATATGGCTACACCTTC
TRBV7-9,-,TRBJ1-5,-,CASSLEVGSNQPQHF,TGTGCCAGCAGCTTGGAGGTAGGGAGCAATCAGCCCCAGCATTTT
TRBV5-4,TRBD2,TRBJ2-1,-,CASSLGHSGRIYNEQFF,TGTGCCAGCAGCTTGGGGCACAGCGGGAGGATCTACAATGAGCAGTTCTTC
TRBV6-5,TRBD1,TRBJ2-7,-,CASSYRDRGSHEQYF,TGTGCCAGCAGTTACCGGGACAGGGGGAGCCACGAGCAGTACTTC
TRBV28,TRBD2,TRBJ2-3,-,CATTGLAGGLQYF,TGTGCCACCACAGGACTAGCGGGAGGCTTGCAGTATTTT
TRBV2,-,TRBJ1-2,-,CASSETQDYGYTF,TGTGCCAGCAGTGAGACTCAGGACTATGGCTACACCTTC
TRBV2,-,TRBJ1-4,-,CASSDAGAVTNEKLFF,TGTGCCAGCAGTGATGCGGGGGCGGTCACTAATGAAAAACTGTTTTTT
TRBV7-9,TRBD1,TRBJ2-2,few,CASSLGQVAGELFF,TGTGCCAGCAGCCTAGGACAGGTAGCCGGGGAGCTGTTTTTT
TRBV30,-,TRBJ2-1,few,CAWRPGLFNEQFF,TGTGCCTGGAGGCCGGGACTGTTTAATGAGCAGTTCTTC
TRBV7-7,-,TRBJ2-5,-,CASSFRKGKTQYF,TGTGCTAGCAGCTTTAGGAAGGGCAAGACCCAGTACTTC
TRBV5-6,TRBD1,TRBJ1-5,-,CASNQGGDNQPQHF,TGTGCCAGCAACCAGGGGGGGGACAATCAGCCCCAGCATTTT
TRBV6-5,-,TRBJ1-2,-,CASSRGGDYGYTF,TGTGCCAGCAGCCGAGGTGGCGACTATGGCTACACCTTC
TRBV29-1,-,TRBJ2-1,-,CSVPRGSSSYNEQFF,TGCAGCGTTCCTCGGGGGAGTAGCTCCTACAATGAGCAGTTCTTC
TRBV14,TRBD2,TRBJ2-3,-,CASSQTGRLADTDTQCF,TGTGCCAGCAGCCAAACAGGAAGACTAGCGGACACAGATACGCAGTGTTTT
TRBV2,TRBD1,TRBJ1-5,few,CASSEGQGDQPQHF,TGTGCCAGCAGTGAGGGGCAGGGGGATCAGCCCCAGCATTTT
TRBV19,TRBD1,TRBJ1-5,-,CASTLTRGSFNQPQHF,TGTGCCAGTACCTTGACCAGGGGGAGCTTCAATCAGCCCCAGCATTTT